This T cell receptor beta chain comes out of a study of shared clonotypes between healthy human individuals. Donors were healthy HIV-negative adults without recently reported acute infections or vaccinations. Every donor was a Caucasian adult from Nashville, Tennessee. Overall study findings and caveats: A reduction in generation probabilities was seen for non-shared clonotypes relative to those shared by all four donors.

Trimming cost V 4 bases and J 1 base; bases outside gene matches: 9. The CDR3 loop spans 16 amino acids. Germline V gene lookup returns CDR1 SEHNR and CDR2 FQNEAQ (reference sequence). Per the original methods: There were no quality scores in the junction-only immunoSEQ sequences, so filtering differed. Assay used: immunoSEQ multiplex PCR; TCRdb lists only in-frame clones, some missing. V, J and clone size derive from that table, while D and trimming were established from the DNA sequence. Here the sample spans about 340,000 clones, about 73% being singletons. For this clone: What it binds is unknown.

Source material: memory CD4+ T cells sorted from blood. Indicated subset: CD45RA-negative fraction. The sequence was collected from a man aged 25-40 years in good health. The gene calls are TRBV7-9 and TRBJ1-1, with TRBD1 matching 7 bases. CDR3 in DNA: TGTGCCAGCAGCTCTCAGCCCCGGGACAGGAACACTGAAGCTTTCTTT. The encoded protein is CASSSQPRDRNTEAFF.